This paragraph reports one TCR beta chain. It lacks a known antigen. The record has no base qualities; no much larger clone is one base away. The sample belongs to a study of blood T cell repertoires in COVID-19 (dated by TCRdb to 2020 to 2021). In terms of the full investigation: The collaborator samples originated in the United States, Italy and Spain and spanned the acute and convalescent phases of COVID-19. The material from the prospective study consisted of cDNA or gDNA derived from T cells, B-cell-depleted T cells, or PBMCs. The dataset comprised deeply sampled blood TCRbeta repertoires from subjects exposed to, actively infected with, or recovered from COVID-19. The repertoires were released in a freely available public database intended as a resource for research on the immune response to SARS-CoV-2. The samples were drawn from the first 160 participants of the ongoing ImmuneRACE study and from 950 to 1,500 subjects provided by 6 global collaborators. Sample metadata almost always included a de-identified subject ID, COVID-19 status, age in years and sex. Where available, HLA class I and class II types were taken from metadata supplied by the sample provider and were not determined by assay-based typing.

Overall study results and their limits: The amount of clinical and demographic metadata varied by source and participant and was provided uncurated.

TCRbeta CDR3 regions were amplified from genomic DNA using the immunoSEQ Assay, a bias-controlled multiplex PCR. In the original analysis: The number of nucleated cells in each sample was estimated by amplification of reference gene primers within the assay. To quantify the absolute abundance of each unique TCRbeta CDR3 rearrangement, sequence reads were collapsed and filtered. For each sample, productive Simpson clonality was calculated as the square root of Simpson's diversity index over productive rearrangements. Entries here come from immuneACCESS through TCRdb and include only in-frame sequences with V and J called. Some clones fail to appear in such tables; in the studies checked, an unresolved V gene covers under half of the shortfall, and the cause of the remainder is unknown. From that table come the V and J calls and clone size; the DNA was used to work out D and trimming. This sample holds about 410,000 clones; about 89% were observed only once. Of the sample, approximately 1.5% is held by the ten largest clones.

One collaborating source in Seattle enrolled patients during active infection and followed them longitudinally through the course of disease. Collaborating institutions collected whole blood in K2EDTA tubes following their own protocols. Collaborator samples were shipped for TCRbeta analysis as frozen whole blood, isolated PBMCs, or DNA extracted from either sample type. In the germline V gene, CDR1 corresponds to SGHRS and CDR2 to YFSETQ. The CDR3 runs 14 residues from the cysteine to the phenylalanine. Kept here is only the CDR3 DNA, which spans 42 bases and is read in frame from base 1. V gives up 3 bases and J gives up 1 base, and the segment between their germline ends measures 9 bases.

Input material: peripheral blood. The sequence was collected from a woman between 40 and 50 years old with COVID-19, enrolled during active disease. Here the chain combines TRBV5-1 and TRBJ2-3; no D segment can be confidently identified. The sequence in DNA is TGCGCCAGCAGCTACCCCTCGGGCACAGATACGCAGTATTTT. This is translated as CASSYPSGTDTQYF.